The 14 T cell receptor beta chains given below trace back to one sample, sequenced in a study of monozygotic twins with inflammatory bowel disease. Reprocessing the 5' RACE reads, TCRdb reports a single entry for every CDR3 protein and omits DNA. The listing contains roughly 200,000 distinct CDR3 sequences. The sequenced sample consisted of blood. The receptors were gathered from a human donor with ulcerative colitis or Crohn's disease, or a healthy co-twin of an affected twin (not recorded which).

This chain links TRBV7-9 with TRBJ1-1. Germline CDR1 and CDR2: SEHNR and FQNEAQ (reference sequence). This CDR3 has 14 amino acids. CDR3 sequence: CASSLPWGGTEAFF.

The CDR3 here is CSASHVAGAEQFF. J is TRBJ2-1 and V is TRBV20-1; the TCRdb call, TRBD2, lacks DNA for checking. The germline V gene has CDR1 DFQATT and CDR2 SNEGSKA (reference sequence). This CDR3 is built from 13 residues.

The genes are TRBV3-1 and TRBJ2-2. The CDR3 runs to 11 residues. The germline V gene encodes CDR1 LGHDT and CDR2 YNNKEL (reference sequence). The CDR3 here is CASSLLGELFF.

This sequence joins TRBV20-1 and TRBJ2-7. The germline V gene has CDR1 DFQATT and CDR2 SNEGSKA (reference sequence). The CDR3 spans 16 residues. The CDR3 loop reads CSARDILAGGLYEQYF.

CDR3 residues: CASSLRYHSLAVLYNEQFF. The rearrangement uses TRBV11-1 and TRBJ2-1; TCRdb designates TRBD2, a call that cannot be tested without DNA. This CDR3 has 19 amino acids. Germline assignment: CDR1 SGHAT and CDR2 FQDESV (reference sequence).

CDR3 in amino acids: CSAAGQGRNYGYTF. The gene calls are TRBV20-1 and TRBJ1-2; absent DNA, TCRdb's TRBD1 call cannot be checked. This CDR3 is 14 amino acids long. Germline CDR1 reads DFQATT; CDR2 reads SNEGSKA (reference sequence).

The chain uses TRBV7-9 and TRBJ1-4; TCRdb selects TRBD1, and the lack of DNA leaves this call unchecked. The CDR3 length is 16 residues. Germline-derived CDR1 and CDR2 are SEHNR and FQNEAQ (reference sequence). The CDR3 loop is CASRPKDSFPNEKLFF.

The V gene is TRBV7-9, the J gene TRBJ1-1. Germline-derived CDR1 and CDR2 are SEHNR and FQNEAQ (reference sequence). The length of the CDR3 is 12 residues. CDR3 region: CASSLSLAEAFF.

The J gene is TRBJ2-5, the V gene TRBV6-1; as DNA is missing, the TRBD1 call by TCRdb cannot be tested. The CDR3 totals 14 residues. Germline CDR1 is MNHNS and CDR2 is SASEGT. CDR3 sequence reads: CASRRGVYQETQYF.

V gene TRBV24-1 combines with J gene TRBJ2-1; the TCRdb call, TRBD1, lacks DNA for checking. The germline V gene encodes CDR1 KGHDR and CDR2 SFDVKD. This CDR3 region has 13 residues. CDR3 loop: CATSDSLDPAQFF.

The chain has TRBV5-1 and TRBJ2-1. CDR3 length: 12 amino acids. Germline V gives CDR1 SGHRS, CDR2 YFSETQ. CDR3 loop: CASSPNDNEQFF.

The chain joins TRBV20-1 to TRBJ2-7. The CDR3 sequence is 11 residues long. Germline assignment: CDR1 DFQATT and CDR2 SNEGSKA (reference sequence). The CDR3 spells CSAYDIYEQYF.

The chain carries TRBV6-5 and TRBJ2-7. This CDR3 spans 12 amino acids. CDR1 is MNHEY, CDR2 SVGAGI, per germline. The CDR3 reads CASTSVSYEQYF.

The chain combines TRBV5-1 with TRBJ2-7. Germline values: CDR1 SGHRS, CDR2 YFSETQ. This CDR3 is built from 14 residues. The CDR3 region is CASSITDISYEQYF.